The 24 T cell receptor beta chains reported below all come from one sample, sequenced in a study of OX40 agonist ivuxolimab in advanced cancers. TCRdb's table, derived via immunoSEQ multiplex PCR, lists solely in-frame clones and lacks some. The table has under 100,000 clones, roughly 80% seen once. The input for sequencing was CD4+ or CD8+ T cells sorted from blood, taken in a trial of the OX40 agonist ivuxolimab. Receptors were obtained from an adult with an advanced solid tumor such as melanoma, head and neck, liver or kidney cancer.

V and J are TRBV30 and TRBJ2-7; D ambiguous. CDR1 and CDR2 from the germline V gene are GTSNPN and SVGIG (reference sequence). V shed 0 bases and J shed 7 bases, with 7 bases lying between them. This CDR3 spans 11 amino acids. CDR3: CAWSVNWEQYF. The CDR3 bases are TGTGCCTGGAGTGTAAATTGGGAGCAGTACTTC.

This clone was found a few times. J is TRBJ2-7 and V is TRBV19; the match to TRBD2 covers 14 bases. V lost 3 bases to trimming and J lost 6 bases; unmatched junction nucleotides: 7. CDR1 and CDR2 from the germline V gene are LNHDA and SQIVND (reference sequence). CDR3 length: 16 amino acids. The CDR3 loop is CASSIGLAGGNGEQYF. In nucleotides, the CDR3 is TGTGCCAGTAGTATCGGACTAGCGGGAGGTAACGGCGAGCAGTACTTC.

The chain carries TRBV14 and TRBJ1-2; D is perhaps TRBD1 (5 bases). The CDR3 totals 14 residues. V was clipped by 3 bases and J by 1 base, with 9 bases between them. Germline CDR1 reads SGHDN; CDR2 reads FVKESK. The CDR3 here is CASSQARDNYGYTF. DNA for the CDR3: TGTGCCAGCAGCCAGGCCAGGGATAACTATGGCTACACCTTC. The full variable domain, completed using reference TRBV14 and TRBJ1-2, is EAGVTQFPSHSVIEKGQTVTLRCDPISGHDNLYWYRRVMGKEIKFLLHFVKESKQDESGMPNNRFLAERTGGTYSTLKVQPAELEDSGVYFCASSQARDNYGYTFGSGTRLTVV.

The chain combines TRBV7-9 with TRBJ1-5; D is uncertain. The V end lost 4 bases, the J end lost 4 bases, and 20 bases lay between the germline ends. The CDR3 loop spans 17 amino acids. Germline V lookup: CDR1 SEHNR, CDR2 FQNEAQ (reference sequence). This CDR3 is CASSSIPAGPGNQPQHF. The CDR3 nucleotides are TGTGCCAGCAGCTCAATCCCTGCAGGTCCGGGGAATCAGCCCCAGCATTTT.

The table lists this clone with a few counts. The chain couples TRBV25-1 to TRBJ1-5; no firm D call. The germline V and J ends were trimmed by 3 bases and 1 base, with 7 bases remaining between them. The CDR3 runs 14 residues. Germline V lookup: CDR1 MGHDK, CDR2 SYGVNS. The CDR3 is CASSERQSNQPQHF. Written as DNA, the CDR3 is TGTGCCAGCAGTGAGAGACAAAGCAATCAGCCCCAGCATTTT.

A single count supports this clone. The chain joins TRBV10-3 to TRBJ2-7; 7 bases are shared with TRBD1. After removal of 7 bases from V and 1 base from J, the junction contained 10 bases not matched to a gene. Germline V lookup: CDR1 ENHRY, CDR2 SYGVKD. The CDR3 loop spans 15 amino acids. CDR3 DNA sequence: TGTGCCATCACCCCGATAGGGGGCCCTTCCTACGAGCAGTACTTC. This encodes CAITPIGGPSYEQYF.

Here the CDR3 reads CASKGAFIVGEAFF. In nucleotides, the CDR3 is TGTGCCAGTAAGGGGGCCTTTATCGTCGGGGAAGCTTTCTTT. The rearrangement links TRBV19 to TRBJ1-1; 7 bases agree with TRBD1. V lost 7 bases, J lost 8 bases, and 13 bases stayed unmatched. This CDR3 has 14 residues. Germline V gives CDR1 LNHDA, CDR2 SQIVND (reference sequence).

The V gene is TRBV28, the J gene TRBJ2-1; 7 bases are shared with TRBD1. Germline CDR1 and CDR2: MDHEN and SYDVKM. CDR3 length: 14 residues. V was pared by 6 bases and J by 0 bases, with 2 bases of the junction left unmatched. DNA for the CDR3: TGTGCCAGCAGGGGACAGAGCTCCTACAATGAGCAGTTCTTC. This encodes CASRGQSSYNEQFF.

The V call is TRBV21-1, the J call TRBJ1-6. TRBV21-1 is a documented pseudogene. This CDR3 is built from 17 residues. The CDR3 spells CASSKGRDKGNNSPLHF. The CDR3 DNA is TGTGCCAGCAGCAAGGGGAGGGACAAGGGAAATAATTCACCCCTCCACTTT.

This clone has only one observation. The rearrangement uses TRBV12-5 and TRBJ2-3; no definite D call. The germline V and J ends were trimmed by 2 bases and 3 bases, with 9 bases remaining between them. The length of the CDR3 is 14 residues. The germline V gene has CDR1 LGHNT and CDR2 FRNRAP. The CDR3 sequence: CASGLWAETDTQYF. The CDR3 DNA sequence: TGTGCTAGTGGTTTGTGGGCGGAAACAGATACGCAGTATTTT.

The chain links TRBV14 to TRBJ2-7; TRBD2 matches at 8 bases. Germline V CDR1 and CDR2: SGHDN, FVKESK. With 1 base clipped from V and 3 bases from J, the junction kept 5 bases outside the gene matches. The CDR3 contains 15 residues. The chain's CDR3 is CASSQAAGVGYEQYF. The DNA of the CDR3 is TGTGCCAGCAGCCAAGCAGCGGGAGTCGGCTACGAGCAGTACTTC.

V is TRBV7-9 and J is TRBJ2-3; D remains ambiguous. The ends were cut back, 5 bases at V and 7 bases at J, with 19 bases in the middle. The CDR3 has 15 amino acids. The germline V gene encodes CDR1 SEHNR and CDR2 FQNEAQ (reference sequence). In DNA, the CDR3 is TGTGCCAGCAGCCTGGTTGTCGTTACAAGATATACGCAGTATTTT. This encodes CASSLVVVTRYTQYF.

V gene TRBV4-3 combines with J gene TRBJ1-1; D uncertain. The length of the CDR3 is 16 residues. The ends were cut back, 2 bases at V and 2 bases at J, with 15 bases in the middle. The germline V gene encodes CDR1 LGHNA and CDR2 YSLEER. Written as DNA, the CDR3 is TGCGCCAGCAGCCAAAACGACGGTATTACAAACACTGAAGCTTTCTTT. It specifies CASSQNDGITNTEAFF.

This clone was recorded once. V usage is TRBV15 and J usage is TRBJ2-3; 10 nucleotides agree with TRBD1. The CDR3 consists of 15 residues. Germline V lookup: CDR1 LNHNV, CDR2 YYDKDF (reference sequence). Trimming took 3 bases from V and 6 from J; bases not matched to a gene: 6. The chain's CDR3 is CATSSGDRGYDTQYF. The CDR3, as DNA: TGTGCCACCAGCAGTGGGGACAGGGGTTATGATACGCAGTATTTT.

The CDR3 DNA reads TGTGCCAGCAGCTCGCCGACTACCAATCAGCCCCAGCATTTT. Amino acids: CASSSPTTNQPQHF. The chain combines TRBV7-8 with TRBJ1-5; D not certain. V gave up 4 bases and J gave up 3 bases, with 10 bases separating them. CDR3 length: 14 residues. Germline assignment: CDR1 SGHVS and CDR2 FQNEAQ.

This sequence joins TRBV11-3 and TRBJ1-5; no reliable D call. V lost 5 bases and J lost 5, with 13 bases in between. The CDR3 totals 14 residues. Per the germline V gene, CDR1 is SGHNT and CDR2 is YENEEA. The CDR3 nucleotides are TGTGCCAGCAGCAGCAGGACGCGGGATCAGCCCCAGCATTTT. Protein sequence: CASSSRTRDQPQHF. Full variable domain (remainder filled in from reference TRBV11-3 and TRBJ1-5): EAGVVQSPRYKIIEKKQPVAFWCNPISGHNTLYWYLQNLGQGPELLIRYENEEAVDDSQLPKDRFSAERLKGVDSTLKIQPAELGDSAVYLCASSSRTRDQPQHFGDGTRLSIL.

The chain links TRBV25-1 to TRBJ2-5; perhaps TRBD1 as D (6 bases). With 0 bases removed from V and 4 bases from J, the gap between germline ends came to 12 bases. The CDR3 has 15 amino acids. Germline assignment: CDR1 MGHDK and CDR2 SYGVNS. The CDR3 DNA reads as TGTGCCAGCAGTGAATATCGGGGACATGCAGAGACCCAGTACTTC. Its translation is CASSEYRGHAETQYF.

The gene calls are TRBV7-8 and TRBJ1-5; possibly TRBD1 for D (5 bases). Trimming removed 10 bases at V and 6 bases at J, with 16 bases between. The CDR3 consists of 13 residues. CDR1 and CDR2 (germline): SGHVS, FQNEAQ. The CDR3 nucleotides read TGTGCCACCCGGGGGGAAATTGGTCAGCCCCAGCATTTT. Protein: CATRGEIGQPQHF.

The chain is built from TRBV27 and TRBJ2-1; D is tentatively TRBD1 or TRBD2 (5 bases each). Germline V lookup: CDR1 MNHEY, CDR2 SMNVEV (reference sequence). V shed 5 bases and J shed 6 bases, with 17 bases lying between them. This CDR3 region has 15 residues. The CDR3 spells CASSPLSPGRNEQFF. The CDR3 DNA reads TGTGCCAGCAGTCCCCTCTCCCCGGGACGCAATGAGCAGTTCTTC.

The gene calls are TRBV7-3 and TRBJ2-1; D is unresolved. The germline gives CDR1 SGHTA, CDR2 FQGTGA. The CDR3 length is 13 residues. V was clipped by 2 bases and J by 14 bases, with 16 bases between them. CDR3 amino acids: CASSLGLNSEKFF. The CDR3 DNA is TGTGCCAGCAGCTTAGGGCTAAACTCGGAGAAGTTCTTC. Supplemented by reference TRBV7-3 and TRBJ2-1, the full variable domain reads GAGVSQTPSNKVTEKGKYVELRCDPISGHTALYWYRQSLGQGPEFLIYFQGTGAADDSGLPNDRFFAVRPEGSVSTLKIQRTERGDSAVYLCASSLGLNSEKFFGPGTRLTVL.

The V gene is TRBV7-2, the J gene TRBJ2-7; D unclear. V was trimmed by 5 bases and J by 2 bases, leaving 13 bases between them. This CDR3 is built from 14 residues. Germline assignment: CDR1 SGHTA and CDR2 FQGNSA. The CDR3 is CASSEVSYTYEQYF. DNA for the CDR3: TGTGCCAGCAGCGAAGTCTCCTACACCTACGAGCAGTACTTC.

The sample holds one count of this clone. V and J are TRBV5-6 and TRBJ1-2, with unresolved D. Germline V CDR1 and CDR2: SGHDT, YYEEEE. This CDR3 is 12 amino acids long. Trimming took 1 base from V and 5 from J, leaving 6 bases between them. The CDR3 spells CASSLSGYGYTF. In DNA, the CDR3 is TGTGCCAGCAGCTTGTCCGGTTATGGCTACACCTTC.

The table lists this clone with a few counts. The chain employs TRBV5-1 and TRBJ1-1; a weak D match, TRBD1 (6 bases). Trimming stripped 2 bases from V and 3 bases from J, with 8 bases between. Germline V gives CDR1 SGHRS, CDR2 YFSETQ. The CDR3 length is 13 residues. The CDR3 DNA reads TGCGCCAGCAGCTTTAACAGGGACACTGAAGCTTTCTTT. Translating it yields CASSFNRDTEAFF.

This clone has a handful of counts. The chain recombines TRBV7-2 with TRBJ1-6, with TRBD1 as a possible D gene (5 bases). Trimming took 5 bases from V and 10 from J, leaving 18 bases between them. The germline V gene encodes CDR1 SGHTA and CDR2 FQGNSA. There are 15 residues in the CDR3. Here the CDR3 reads CASSGPGGTESPLHF. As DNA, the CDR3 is TGTGCCAGCAGCGGGCCGGGCGGGACGGAGTCACCCCTCCACTTT.